The clone carrying this T cell receptor beta chain was seen more than once but under ten times. Antigen specificity is unknown. Noted treatment: approximately 9-day PBMC culture with coronavirus spike peptide pools or control peptides (ViraFEST assay). The data are from a study of vaccination and CD4 T cells after COVID-19. On the study more broadly: Post-vaccine sample collection happened at a median of around 65 days after dose two, ranging 14 to 241.

Sequenced with the Oncomine TCR Beta short-read assay was DNA taken from cultured CD4+ T cells. One entry per CDR3 protein results from TCRdb running MiXCR on the PCR reads. Among about 18,000 distinct CDR3 sequences, 43% were seen once, and the ten largest hold under 8.5%. Between the trimmed V and J ends, which lost 4 bases and 1 base, there was a span of 10 bases. This CDR3 is built from 13 residues. The germline gives CDR1 SQVTM, CDR2 ANQGSEA. This clonotype originated in a human donor who had recovered from COVID-19. V gene TRBV29-1 combines with J gene TRBJ1-1; a weak D match, TRBD1 (6 bases). The sequences come from CD4+ T cells from blood, cultured in vitro, collected after SARS-CoV-2 vaccination. The CDR3 nucleotides are TGCAGCGTTGGCAGGGGCGGGAACACTGAAGCTTTCTTT. This encodes CSVGRGGNTEAFF. The full variable domain, in which reference TRBV29-1 and TRBJ1-1 provide the parts outside the CDR3, is SAVISQKPSRDICQRGTSLTIQCQVDSQVTMMFWYRQQPGQSLTLIATANQGSEATYESGFVIDKFPISRPNLTFSTLTVSNMSPEDSSIYLCSVGRGGNTEAFFGQGTRLTVV.